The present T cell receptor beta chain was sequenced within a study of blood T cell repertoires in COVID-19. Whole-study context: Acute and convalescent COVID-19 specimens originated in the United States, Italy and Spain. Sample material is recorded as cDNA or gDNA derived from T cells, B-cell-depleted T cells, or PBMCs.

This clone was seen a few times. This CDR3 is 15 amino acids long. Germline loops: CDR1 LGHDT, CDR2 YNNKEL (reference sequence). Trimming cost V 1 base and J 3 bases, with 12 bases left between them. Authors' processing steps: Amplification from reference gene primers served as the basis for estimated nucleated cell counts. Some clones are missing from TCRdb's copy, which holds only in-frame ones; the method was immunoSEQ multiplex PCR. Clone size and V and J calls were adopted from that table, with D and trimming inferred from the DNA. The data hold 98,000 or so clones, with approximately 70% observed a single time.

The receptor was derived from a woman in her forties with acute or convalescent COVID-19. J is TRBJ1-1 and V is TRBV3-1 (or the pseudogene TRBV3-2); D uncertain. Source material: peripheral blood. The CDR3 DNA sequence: TGTGCCAGCAGCCAAGGGGTTGACGGGGACACTGAAGCTTTCTTT. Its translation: CASSQGVDGDTEAFF.